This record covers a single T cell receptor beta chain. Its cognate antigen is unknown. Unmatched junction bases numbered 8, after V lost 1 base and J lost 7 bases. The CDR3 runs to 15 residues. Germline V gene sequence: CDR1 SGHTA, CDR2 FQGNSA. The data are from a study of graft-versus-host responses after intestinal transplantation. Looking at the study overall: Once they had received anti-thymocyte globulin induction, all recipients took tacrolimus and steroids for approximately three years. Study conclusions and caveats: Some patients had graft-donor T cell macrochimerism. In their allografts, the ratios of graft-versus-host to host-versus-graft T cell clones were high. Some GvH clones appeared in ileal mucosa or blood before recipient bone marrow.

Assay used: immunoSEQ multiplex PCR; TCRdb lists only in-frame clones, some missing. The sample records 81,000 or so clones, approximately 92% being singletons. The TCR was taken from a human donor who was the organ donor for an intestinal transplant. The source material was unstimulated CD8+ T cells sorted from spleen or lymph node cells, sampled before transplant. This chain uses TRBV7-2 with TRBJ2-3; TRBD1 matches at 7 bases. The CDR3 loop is CASSLGDSLLYTQYF. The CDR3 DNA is TGTGCCAGCAGCTTAGGGGACAGCCTGCTGTATACGCAGTATTTT. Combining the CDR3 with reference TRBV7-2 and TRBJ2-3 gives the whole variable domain GAGVSQSPSNKVTEKGKDVELRCDPISGHTALYWYRQSLGQGLEFLIYFQGNSAPDKSGLPSDRFSAERTGGSVSTLTIQRTQQEDSAVYLCASSLGDSLLYTQYFGPGTRLTVL.